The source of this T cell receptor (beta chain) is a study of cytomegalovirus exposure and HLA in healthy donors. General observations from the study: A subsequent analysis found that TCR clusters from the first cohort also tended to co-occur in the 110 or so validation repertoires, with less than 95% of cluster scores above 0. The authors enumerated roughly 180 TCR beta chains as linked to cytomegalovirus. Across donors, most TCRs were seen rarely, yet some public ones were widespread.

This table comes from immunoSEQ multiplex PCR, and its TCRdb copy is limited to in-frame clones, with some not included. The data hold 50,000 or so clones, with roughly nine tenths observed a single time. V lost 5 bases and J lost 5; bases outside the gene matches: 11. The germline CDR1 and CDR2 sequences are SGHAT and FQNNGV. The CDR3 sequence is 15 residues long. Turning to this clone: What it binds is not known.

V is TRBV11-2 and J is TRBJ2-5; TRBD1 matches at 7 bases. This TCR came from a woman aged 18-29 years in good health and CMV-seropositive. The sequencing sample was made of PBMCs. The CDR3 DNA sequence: TGTGCCAGCAGCACGGGACAGCAGCCCGGGGAGACCCAGTACTTC. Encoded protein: CASSTGQQPGETQYF. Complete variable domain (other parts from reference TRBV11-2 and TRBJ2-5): EAGVAQSPRYKIIEKRQSVAFWCNPISGHATLYWYQQILGQGPKLLIQFQNNGVVDDSQLPKDRFSAERLKGVDSTLKIQPAKLEDSAVYLCASSTGQQPGETQYFGPGTRLLVL.